This T cell receptor beta chain was obtained from a study of blood T cell repertoires in COVID-19 (TCRdb year 2020). Context from the whole study: Collaborator samples came from the United States, Italy and Spain and covered acute and convalescent phases of COVID-19. The prospective study material was composed of cDNA or gDNA derived from T cells, B-cell-depleted T cells, or PBMCs. The dataset comprised deeply sampled blood TCRbeta repertoires from subjects exposed to, actively infected with, or recovered from COVID-19. The repertoires were made available in a free public database intended to serve as a resource for research on the immune response to SARS-CoV-2. Samples came from the ongoing ImmuneRACE study (first 160 participants) plus 1,254 subjects from 6 global collaborators. A de-identified subject ID, COVID-19 status, age in years and sex were almost always included in the sample metadata. Where HLA class I and class II types were available, the types were taken from metadata supplied by the sample provider, not from assay-based typing.

There are 13 amino acids in the CDR3, from cysteine to phenylalanine inclusive. The kept DNA is CDR3 alone, 39 bases in frame from the first base. Trimming at the junction amounts to 4 bases on V and 6 bases on J, and the germline ends lie 10 bases apart. The germline V gene specifies KGHSH as CDR1 and LQKENI as CDR2. TCRbeta CDR3 regions were amplified from genomic DNA using the immunoSEQ Assay, a bias-controlled multiplex PCR. The paper's processing steps were these. The number of nucleated cells in each sample was estimated by amplification of reference gene primers within the assay. To quantify the absolute abundance of each unique TCRbeta CDR3 rearrangement, sequence reads were collapsed and filtered. For each sample, productive Simpson clonality was calculated by taking the square root of Simpson's diversity index across productive rearrangements. Here the immuneACCESS table is served through TCRdb, limited to in-frame sequences with V and J called. Missing clones are a known gap in these copies; in checked studies unresolved V genes cover under half, and the rest lacks a known reason. The DNA gave D and trimming, while V, J and clone size come from that table. Here the sample has 250,000 to 300,000 clones; around 81% occur a single time. Together, the top ten hold over 2.5% of the sample.

As concerns this clone: The antigen it recognizes is unknown. Per-base qualities were not stored, and no clone one base away is much larger.

The collaborating institutions used their own protocols to collect whole blood in K2EDTA tubes. For TCRbeta analysis, collaborators shipped samples in one of three forms: frozen whole blood, isolated PBMCs, or DNA extracted from either of those sample types. Beyond this particular receptor, the publication reports: The quantity of clinical and demographic metadata differed by source and by participant and was supplied without curation.

The sequenced sample was peripheral blood. The receptor chain draws on TRBV18 and TRBJ2-1; the D gene lacks a confident call. The TCR was taken from a woman aged 60-75 years with active or convalescent COVID-19. This receptor has the CDR3 CASSLVGVNEQFF. The DNA sequence is as follows: TGTGCCAGCTCACTCGTGGGCGTCAATGAGCAGTTCTTC.